A selection of T cell receptor gamma chains follows, all from one sample in a study of gamma-delta T cells after stem cell transplantation. TCRdb re-identified clones in the RT-PCR reads via CATT. The sample lists hundreds of gamma-chain clones; approximately 14% were seen once. The sequenced sample consisted of gamma-delta T cells. These receptors all come from a human donor. It is not recorded whose cells these are; they may come from a transplant donor. Both conserved end residues are part of each CDR3. The listing skips clone size in some rows; elsewhere it reads once, few, many or a size class.

clone_size: .; j_call: TRGJP; v_call: TRGV9; cdr3_nt: TGTGCCTTGTGGGAGGGGAAAATTCATCAAGAGTTGGGCAAAAAAATCAAGGTATTT; cdr3_aa: CALWEGKIHQELGKKIKVF
clone_size: .; j_call: TRGJP2; v_call: TRGV4; cdr3_nt: TGTGCCACCTGGGATAAACATAGTGATTGGATCAAGACGTTT; cdr3_aa: CATWDKHSDWIKTF
clone_size: large; j_call: TRGJ1/TRGJ2; v_call: TRGV9; cdr3_nt: TGTGCCTTGTGGGCGGGGGATTATTATAAGAAACTCTTT; cdr3_aa: CALWAGDYYKKLF
clone_size: few; j_call: TRGJ1/TRGJ2; v_call: TRGV8; cdr3_nt: TGTGCCACCTGGGATGGGGTTTTTGTTAGGAAACTCTTT; cdr3_aa: CATWDGVFVRKLF
clone_size: large; j_call: TRGJP; v_call: TRGV9; cdr3_nt: TGTGCCTTGTGGGAGGTGCATCGAGAGTTGGGCAAAAAAATCAAGGTATTT; cdr3_aa: CALWEVHRELGKKIKVF
clone_size: .; j_call: TRGJP2; v_call: TRGV8; cdr3_nt: TGTGCCACCTGGGATAAGGGTTGGGAAGATTGGATCAAGACGTTT; cdr3_aa: CATWDKGWEDWIKTF
clone_size: .; j_call: TRGJP; v_call: TRGV9; cdr3_nt: TGTGCCTTGTGGGATGAGAAAGAGTTGGGCAAAAAAATCAAGGTATTT; cdr3_aa: CALWDEKELGKKIKVF
clone_size: few; j_call: TRGJP2; v_call: TRGV8; cdr3_nt: TGTGCCACCTGGGATCTATCCCGAGGTGATTGGATCAAGACGTTT; cdr3_aa: CATWDLSRGDWIKTF
clone_size: few; j_call: TRGJ1/TRGJ2; v_call: TRGV4; cdr3_nt: TGTGCCACCTGGGATGGGTCCTCATTGGATAAGAAACTCTTT; cdr3_aa: CATWDGSSLDKKLF
clone_size: few; j_call: TRGJ1/TRGJ2; v_call: TRGV9; cdr3_nt: TGCGCCTTGTGGGGGGATTATAAGAAACTCTTT; cdr3_aa: CALWGDYKKLF
clone_size: .; j_call: TRGJP; v_call: TRGV9; cdr3_nt: TGTGCCTTGTGGGAGGTGCATGAAGTTAAGTTGGGCAAAAAAATCAAGGTATTT; cdr3_aa: CALWEVHEVKLGKKIKVF
clone_size: .; j_call: TRGJ1/TRGJ2; v_call: TRGV8; cdr3_nt: TGTGCCACCTGGGATTACGATTATAAGAAACTCTTT; cdr3_aa: CATWDYDYKKLF
clone_size: few; j_call: TRGJ1/TRGJ2; v_call: TRGV9; cdr3_nt: TGTGCCTTGTGGGAGGTAAATAAGAAACTCTTT; cdr3_aa: CALWEVNKKLF
clone_size: .; j_call: TRGJ1/TRGJ2; v_call: TRGV2; cdr3_nt: TGTGCCACCTGGGACGGGCCTCGGAATTATTATAAGAAACTCTTT; cdr3_aa: CATWDGPRNYYKKLF
clone_size: large; j_call: TRGJ1/TRGJ2; v_call: TRGV3; cdr3_nt: TGTGCCACCTGGGACAGGCAATATTATAAGAAACTCTTT; cdr3_aa: CATWDRQYYKKLF
clone_size: .; j_call: TRGJP; v_call: TRGV9; cdr3_nt: TGTGCCTTGTGGGTTCAAGAAGAGTTGGGCAAAAAAATCAAGGTATTT; cdr3_aa: CALWVQEELGKKIKVF
clone_size: few; j_call: TRGJ1/TRGJ2; v_call: TRGV2; cdr3_nt: TGTGCCACCTGGGACGGACCTGGCTCTTATTATAAGAAACTCTTT; cdr3_aa: CATWDGPGSYYKKLF
clone_size: .; j_call: TRGJP; v_call: TRGV9; cdr3_nt: TGTGCCTTGTGGGAGGTTTCGGGAGAGTTGGGCAAAAAAATCAAGGTATTT; cdr3_aa: CALWEVSGELGKKIKVF
clone_size: few; j_call: TRGJ1/TRGJ2; v_call: TRGV9; cdr3_nt: TGTGCCTTGTGGGAGGTGCGGAAGAAACTCTTT; cdr3_aa: CALWEVRKKLF